This T cell receptor (beta chain) was identified during a study of blood T cell repertoires in COVID-19. Study background: Researchers got acute and convalescent COVID-19 samples from the United States, Italy and Spain. The cDNA or gDNA used as material had been derived from T cells, B-cell-depleted T cells, or PBMCs.

This clone came up once. Germline V gene data show CDR1 as MNHEY and CDR2 as SMNVEV (reference sequence). The CDR3 has 16 amino acids. Trimming cost V 4 bases and J 1 base, with 15 bases left between them. Source study methods: Nucleated cell counts were estimated from reference gene primer amplification. Method: immunoSEQ multiplex PCR; TCRdb's copy keeps in-frame clones and lacks some. The V and J calls and the clone size are those of that table, but D and trimming were determined from the DNA. In the table there are some 250,000 clones, 85% to 90% of which are singletons. The specimen sequenced was peripheral blood. The TCR originated in a woman aged 60-75 years with COVID-19, enrolled during active disease. V is TRBV27 and J is TRBJ2-3; D is perhaps TRBD2 (5 bases). The DNA of the CDR3 is TGTGCCAGCAGTTCTCCCGTTACTAGAGGCACAGATACGCAGTATTTT. Its protein is CASSSPVTRGTDTQYF.